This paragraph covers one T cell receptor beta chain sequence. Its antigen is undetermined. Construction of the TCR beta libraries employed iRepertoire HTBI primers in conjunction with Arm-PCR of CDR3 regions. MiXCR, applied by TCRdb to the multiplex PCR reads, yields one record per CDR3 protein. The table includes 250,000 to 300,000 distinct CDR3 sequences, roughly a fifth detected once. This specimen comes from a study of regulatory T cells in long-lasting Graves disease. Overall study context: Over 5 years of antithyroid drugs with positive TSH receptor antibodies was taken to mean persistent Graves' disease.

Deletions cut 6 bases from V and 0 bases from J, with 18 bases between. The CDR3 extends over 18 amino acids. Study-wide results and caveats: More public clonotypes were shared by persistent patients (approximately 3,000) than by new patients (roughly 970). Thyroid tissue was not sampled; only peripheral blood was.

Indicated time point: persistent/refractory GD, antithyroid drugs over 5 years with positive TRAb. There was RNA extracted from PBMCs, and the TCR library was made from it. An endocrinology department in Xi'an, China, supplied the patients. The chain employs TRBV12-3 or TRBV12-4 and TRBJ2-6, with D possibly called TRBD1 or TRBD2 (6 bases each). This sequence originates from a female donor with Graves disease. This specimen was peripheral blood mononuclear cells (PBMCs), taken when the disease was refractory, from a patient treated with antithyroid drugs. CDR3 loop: CASRGEGGTVSGANVLTF. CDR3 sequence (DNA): TGTGCCAGCAGGGGTGAGGGGGGCACAGTCTCTGGGGCCAACGTCCTGACTTTC.